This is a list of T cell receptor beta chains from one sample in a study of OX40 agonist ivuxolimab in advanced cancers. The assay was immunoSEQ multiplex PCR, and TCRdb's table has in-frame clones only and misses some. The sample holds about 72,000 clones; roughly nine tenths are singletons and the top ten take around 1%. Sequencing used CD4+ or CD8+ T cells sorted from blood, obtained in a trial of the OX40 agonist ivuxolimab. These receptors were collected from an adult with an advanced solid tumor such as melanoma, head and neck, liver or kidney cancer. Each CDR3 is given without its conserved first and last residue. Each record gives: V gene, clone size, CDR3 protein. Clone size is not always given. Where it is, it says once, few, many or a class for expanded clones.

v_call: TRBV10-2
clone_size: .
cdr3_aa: ASSFRAETQY

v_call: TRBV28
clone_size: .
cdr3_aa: ASRMTGGSGYEQY

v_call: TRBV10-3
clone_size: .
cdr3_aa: AISEGWSAYDYGYT

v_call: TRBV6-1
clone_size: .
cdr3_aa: ASSEALAGVDEQY

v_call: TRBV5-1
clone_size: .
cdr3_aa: ASSSGLAQSTDTQY

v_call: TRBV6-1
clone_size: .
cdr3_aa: ASSEVAGVEQF

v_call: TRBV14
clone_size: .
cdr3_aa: ASSRDRAEAF

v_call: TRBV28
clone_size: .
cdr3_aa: ASRRGTGGSYEQY

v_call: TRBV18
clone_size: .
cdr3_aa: ASSPPGLAGGSSYNEQF

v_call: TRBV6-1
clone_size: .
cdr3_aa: ASNLGGPMEKLF

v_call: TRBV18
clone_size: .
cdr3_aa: ASSHDTAMNTEAF

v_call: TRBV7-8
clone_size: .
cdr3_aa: ASSAGPGLPVEQY

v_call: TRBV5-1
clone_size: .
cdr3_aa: ASSRDTTNYGYT

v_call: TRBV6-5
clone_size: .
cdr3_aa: ASSYSRLAKNIQY

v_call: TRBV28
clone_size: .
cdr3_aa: ASIQGARGTDTQY

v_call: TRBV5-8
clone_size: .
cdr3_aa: ASSLGGSVSWEEQF

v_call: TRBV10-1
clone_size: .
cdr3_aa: ASSGDSYEQY

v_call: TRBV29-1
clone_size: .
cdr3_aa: SVAGEVGGGYT

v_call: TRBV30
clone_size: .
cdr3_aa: AWSAPGTSGLYEQY

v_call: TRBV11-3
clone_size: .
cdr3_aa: ASSLGGFGRTQETQY

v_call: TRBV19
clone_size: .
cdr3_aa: ASSKVGGRLTSMNTEAF

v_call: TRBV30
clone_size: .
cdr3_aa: AWRTSGSIDTQY

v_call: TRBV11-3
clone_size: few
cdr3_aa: ASSLGGGNTIY

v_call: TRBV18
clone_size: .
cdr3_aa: ASSPITGEKSGNTIY

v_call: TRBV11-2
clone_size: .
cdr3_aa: ASSSLRRGGYT

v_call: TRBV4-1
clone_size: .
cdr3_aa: ASSQADRGRSGANVLT

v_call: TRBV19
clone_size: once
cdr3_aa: ASSDRWGTDTQY

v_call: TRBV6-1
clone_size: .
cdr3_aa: ASSDPRQGIGNEQF

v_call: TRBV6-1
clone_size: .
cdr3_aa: ASRDRGQETQY

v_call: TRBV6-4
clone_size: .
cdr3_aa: ASNGTSGDPLGEQY

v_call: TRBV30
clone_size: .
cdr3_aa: AWSVGHTDTQY

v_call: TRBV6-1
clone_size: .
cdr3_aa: ASRGQGAVEKLF

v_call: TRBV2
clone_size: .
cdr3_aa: ASRDTPGQLYT

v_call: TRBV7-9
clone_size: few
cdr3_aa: ASSFRQLEAF

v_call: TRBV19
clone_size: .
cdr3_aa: ASSDWGVSTDTQY

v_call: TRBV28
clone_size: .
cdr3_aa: ASSLGSKETQY

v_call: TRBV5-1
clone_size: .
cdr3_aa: ASSPEGGQPQH

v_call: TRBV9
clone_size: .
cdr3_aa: ASSPIGTSGETQY

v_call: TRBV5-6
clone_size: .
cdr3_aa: ASSLWTAVNQPQH

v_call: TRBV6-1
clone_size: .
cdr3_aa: ASRVQGALETQY

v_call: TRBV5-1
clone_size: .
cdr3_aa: ASSLGDLGTEAF

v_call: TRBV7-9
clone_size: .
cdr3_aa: ASSLGTGGSNQPQH

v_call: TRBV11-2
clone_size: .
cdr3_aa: ASSRGFQETQY

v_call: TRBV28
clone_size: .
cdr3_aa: ASSPSLGQYEQY

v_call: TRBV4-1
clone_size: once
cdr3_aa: ASSQDIQGFNYGYT

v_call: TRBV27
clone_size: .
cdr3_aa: ASSLMAPGRSPLH

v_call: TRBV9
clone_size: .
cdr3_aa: ASSVSTGQFGTMETQY

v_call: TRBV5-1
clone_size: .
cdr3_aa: ASSPGGASKGEQF

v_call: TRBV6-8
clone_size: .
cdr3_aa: ASSLGPLGETQY

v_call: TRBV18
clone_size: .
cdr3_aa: ASSPQVRGYEQY

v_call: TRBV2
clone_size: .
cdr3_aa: ASRVQGSSGANVLT

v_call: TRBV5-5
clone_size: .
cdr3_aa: ASSSEPGQGDYGYT

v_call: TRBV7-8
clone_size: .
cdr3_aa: ASSLGLAGGETQY

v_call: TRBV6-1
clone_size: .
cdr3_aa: ASSERKQF

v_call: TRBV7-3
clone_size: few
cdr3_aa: ASSGRSLAGSTDTQY

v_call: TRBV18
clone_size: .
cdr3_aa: ASSPERQPNYGYT

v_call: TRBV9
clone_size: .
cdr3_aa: ASSSVMSGELF

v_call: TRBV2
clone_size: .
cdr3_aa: ASSPQQGPGANVLT

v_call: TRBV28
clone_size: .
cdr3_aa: ASSLDGGLQQETQY